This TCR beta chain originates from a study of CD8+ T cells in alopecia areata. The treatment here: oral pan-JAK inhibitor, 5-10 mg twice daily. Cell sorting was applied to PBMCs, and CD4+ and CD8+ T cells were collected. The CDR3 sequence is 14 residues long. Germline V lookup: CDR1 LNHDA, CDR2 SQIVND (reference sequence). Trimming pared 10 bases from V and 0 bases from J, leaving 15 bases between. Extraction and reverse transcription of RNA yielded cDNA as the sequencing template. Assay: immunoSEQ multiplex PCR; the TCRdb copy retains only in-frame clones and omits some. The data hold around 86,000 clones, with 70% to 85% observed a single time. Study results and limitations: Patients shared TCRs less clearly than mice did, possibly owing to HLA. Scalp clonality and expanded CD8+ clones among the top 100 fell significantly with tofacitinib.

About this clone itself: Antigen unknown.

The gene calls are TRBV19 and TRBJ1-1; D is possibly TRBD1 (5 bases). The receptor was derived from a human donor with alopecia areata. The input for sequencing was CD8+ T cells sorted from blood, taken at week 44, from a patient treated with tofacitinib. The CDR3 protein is CATTKPGMNTEAFF. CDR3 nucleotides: TGTGCCACAACTAAGCCAGGGATGAACACTGAAGCTTTCTTT. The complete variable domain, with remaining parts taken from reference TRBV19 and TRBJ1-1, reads DGGITQSPKYLFRKEGQNVTLSCEQNLNHDAMYWYRQDPGQGLRLIYYSQIVNDFQKGDIAEGYSVSREKKESFPLTVTSAQKNPTAFYLCATTKPGMNTEAFFGQGTRLTVV.